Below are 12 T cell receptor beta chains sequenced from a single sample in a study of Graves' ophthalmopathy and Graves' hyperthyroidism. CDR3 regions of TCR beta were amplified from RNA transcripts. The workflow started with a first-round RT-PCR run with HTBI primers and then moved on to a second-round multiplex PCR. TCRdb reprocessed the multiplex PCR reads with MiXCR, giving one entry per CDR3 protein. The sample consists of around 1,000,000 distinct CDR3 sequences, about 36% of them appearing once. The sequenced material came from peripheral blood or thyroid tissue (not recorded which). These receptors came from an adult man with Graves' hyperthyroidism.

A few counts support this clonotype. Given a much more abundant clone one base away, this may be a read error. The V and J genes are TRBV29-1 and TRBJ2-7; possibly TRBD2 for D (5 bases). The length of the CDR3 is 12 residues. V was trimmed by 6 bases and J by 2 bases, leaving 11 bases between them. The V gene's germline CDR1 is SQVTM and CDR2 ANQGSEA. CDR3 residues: CSVAGLTYEQYF. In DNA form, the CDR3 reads TGCAGCGTCGCAGGACTTACCTACGAGCAGTACTTC.

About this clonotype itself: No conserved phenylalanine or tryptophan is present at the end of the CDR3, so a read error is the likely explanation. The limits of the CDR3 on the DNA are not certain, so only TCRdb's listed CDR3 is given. Here the CDR3 reads CASSKGPGLAG. V gene TRBV7-2 combines with J gene TRBJ2-5; the table's D gene call, TRBD2, was not cross checked with the DNA. The CDR3 is made up of 11 amino acids, end residues included. Germline lookup yields CDR1 SGHTA and CDR2 FQGNSA.

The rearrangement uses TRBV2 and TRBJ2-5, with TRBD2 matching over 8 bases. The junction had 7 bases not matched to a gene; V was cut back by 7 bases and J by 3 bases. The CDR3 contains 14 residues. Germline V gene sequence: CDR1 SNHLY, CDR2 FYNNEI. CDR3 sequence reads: CASKREHLEETQYF. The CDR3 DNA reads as TGTGCCAGCAAGCGGGAGCACCTAGAAGAGACCCAGTACTTC.

CDR3 protein: CASSPQPGTGGRNTEQFF. In DNA, the CDR3 is TGTGCCAGCAGTCCCCAACCCGGGACAGGGGGTAGGAACACTGAGCAGTTCTTC. The chain combines TRBV25-1 with TRBJ2-1; 11 bases are a match to TRBD1. The CDR3 covers 18 residues. Germline V gene data show CDR1 as MGHDK and CDR2 as SYGVNS. V lost 5 bases to trimming and J lost 9 bases; unmatched junction nucleotides: 18.

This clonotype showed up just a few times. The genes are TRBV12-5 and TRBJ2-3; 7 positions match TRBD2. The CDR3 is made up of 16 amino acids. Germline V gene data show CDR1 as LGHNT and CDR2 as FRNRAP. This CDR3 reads CASREDRLASTDTQYF. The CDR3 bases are TGTGCCAGCAGGGAGGACCGACTAGCATCGACCGATACGCAGTATTTT.

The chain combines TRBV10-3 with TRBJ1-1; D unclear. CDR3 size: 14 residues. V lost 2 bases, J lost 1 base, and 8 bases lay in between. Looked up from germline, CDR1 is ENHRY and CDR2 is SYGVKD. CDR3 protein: CAISEVGQNTEAFF. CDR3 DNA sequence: TGTGCCATCAGTGAGGTAGGGCAGAACACTGAAGCTTTCTTT.

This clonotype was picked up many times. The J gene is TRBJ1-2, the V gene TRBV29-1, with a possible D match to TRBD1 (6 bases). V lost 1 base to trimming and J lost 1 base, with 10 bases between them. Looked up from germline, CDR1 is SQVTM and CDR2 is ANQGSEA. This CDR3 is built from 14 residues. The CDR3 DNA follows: TGCAGCGTTGAAGGGACAGAGAGTAACTATGGCTACACCTTC. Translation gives CSVEGTESNYGYTF.

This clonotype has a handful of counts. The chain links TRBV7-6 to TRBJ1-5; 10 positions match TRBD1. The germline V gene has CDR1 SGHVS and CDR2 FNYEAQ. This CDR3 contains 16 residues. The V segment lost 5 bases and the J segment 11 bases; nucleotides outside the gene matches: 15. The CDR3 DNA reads TGTGCCAGCAGCCTCGGGACAGGGGCAGTCCAAGAGACCCAGCATTTT. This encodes CASSLGTGAVQETQHF.

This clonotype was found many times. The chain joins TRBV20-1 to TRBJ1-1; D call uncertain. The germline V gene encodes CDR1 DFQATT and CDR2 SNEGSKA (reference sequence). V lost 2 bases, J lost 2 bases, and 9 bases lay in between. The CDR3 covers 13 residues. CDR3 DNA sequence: TGCAGTGCTAGACCAGGTTTAAACACTGAAGCTTTCTTT. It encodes CSARPGLNTEAFF.

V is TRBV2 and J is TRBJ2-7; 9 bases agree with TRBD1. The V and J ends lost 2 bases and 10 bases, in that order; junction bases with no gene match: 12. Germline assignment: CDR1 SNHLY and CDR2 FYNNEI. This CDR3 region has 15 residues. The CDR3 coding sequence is TGTGCCAGCAGTGAACAAAGGACAGGGGCATACAATCAGTACTTC. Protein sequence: CASSEQRTGAYNQYF.

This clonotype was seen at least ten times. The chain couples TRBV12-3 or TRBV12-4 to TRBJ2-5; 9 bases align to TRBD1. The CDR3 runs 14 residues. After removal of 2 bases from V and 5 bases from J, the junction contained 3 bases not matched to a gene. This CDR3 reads CASSLRDRVETQYF. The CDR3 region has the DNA TGTGCCAGCAGTTTAAGGGACAGGGTTGAGACCCAGTACTTC.

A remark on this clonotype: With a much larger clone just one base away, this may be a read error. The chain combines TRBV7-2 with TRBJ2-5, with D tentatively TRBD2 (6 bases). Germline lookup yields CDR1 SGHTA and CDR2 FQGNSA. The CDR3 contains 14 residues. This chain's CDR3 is CASSSTEPGEAQYF. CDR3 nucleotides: TGTGCCAGCAGCTCAACGGAGCCGGGAGAGGCCCAGTACTTC.